This TCR beta chain appears in the sequencing data of a study of Ad26.COV2.S vaccination and SARS-CoV-2 variants. Treatment of the sample: 15 to 20 received Ad26.COV2.S at low or high dose, single or two shots; 5 received placebo; per-sample allocation not given. Repertoires come from day 63 after the first vaccine or placebo injection. The data were produced by immunoSEQ multiplex PCR, yet TCRdb's version contains in-frame clones alone and is incomplete. The sample holds over 250,000 clones; roughly 86% are singletons and the top ten take roughly 3.5%. This specimen was peripheral blood, taken in a trial of Ad26.COV2.S vaccine versus placebo. This sequence originates from a person between 18 and 60 years old who received the Ad26.COV2.S COVID-19 vaccine or a placebo.

The CDR3 coding sequence is TGTGCCAGCAGCCTAAGCGGGGGGCACAATGAGCAGTTCTTC. Translated: CASSLSGGHNEQFF. The chain couples TRBV7-3 to TRBJ2-1; 9 bases agree with TRBD2. CDR1 is SGHTA and CDR2 is FQGTGA in the germline V gene. Losses at the gene ends were 5 bases for V and 5 bases for J; bases not matched to a gene: 4. This CDR3 has 14 amino acids.